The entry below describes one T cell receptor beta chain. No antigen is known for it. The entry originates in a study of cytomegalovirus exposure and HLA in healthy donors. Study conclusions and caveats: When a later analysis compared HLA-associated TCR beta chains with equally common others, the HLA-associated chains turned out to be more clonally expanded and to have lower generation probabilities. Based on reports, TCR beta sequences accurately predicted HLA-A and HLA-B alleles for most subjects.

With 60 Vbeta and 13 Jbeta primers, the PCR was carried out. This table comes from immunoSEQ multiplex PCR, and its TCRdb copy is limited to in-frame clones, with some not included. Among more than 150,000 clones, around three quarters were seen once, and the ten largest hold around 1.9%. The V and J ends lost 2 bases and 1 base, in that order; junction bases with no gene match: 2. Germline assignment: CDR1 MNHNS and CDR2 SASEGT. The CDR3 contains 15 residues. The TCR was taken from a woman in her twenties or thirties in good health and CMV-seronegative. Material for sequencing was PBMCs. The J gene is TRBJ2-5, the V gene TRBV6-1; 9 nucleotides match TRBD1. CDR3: CASSERDRAQETQYF. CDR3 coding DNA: TGTGCCAGCAGTGAAAGGGACAGGGCCCAAGAGACCCAGTACTTC.